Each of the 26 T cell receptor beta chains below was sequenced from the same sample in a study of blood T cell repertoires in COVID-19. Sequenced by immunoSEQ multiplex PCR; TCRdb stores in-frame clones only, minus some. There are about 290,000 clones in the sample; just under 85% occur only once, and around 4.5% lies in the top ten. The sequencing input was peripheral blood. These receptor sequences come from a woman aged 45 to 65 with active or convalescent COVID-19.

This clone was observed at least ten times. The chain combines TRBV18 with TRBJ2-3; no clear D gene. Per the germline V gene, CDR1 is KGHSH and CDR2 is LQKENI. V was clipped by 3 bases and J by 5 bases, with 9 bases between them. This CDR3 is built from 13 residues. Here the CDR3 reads CASSPNGEDTQYF. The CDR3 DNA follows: TGTGCCAGCTCACCTAACGGTGAAGATACGCAGTATTTT. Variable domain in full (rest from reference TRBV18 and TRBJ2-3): NAGVMQNPRHLVRRRGQEARLRCSPMKGHSHVYWYRQLPEEGLKFMVYLQKENIIDESGMPKERFSAEFPKEGPSILRIQQVVRGDSAAYFCASSPNGEDTQYFGPGTRLTVL.

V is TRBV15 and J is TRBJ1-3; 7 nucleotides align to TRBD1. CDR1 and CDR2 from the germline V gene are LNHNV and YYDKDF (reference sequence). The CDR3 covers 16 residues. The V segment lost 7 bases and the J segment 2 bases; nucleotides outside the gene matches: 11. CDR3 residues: CATKKRDRAPGNTIYF. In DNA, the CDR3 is TGTGCCACCAAAAAACGAGACAGGGCCCCTGGAAACACCATATATTTT.

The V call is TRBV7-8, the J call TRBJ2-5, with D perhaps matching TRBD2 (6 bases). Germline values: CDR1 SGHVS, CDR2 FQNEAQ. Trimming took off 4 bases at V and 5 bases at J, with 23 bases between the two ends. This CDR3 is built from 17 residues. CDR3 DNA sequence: TGTGCCAGCAGCTCACCCTTTGCGGGACTCTTGGCCGAGACCCAGTACTTC. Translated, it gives CASSSPFAGLLAETQYF. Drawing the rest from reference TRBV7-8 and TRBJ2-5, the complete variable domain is GAGVSQSPRYKVAKRGQDVALRCDPISGHVSLFWYQQALGQGPEFLTYFQNEAQLDKSGLPSDRFFAERPEGSVSTLKIQRTQQEDSAVYLCASSSPFAGLLAETQYFGPGTRLLVL.

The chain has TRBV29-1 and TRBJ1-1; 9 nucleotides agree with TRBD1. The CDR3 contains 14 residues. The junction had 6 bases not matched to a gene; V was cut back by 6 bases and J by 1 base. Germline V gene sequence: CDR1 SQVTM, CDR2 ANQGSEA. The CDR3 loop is CSVQGASRNTEAFF. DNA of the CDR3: TGCAGCGTACAGGGGGCTAGTCGGAACACTGAAGCTTTCTTT.

The chain's CDR3 is CASSPPGTSGWGTQYF. The CDR3, as DNA: TGCGCCAGCAGCCCACCCGGGACTAGCGGTTGGGGGACCCAGTACTTC. The V gene is TRBV5-1, the J gene TRBJ2-5, with 11 positions matching TRBD2. Germline V gene sequence: CDR1 SGHRS, CDR2 YFSETQ. The CDR3 sequence is 16 residues long. The V segment lost 4 bases and the J segment 7 bases; nucleotides outside the gene matches: 12.

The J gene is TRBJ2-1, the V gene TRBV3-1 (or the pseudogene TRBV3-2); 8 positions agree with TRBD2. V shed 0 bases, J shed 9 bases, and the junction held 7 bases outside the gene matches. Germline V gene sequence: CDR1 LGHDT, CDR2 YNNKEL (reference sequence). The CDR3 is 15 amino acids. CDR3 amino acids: CASSQDPGGRTEQFF. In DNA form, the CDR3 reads TGTGCCAGCAGCCAAGATCCGGGAGGGCGGACTGAGCAGTTCTTC.

The CDR3 DNA reads TGTGCCTGGGCCCGGACTAGCGGGAGATACAATGAGCAGTTCTTC. Translating it yields CAWARTSGRYNEQFF. The rearrangement joins TRBV30 to TRBJ2-1; 13 bases map to TRBD2. The junction had 5 bases not matched to a gene; V was cut back by 5 bases and J by 4 bases. This CDR3 has 15 amino acids. Germline CDR1 GTSNPN, CDR2 SVGIG (reference sequence).

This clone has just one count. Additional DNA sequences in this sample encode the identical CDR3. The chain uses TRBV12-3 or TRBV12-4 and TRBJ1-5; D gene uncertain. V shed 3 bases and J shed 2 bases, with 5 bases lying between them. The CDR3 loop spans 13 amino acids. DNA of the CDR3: TGTGCCAGCAGTTTTGAGCGCAATCAGCCCCAGCATTTT. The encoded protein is CASSFERNQPQHF.

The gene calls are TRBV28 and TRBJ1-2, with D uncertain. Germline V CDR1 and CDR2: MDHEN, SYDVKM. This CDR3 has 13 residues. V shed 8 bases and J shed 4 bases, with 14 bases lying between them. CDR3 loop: CASFSPGVYGYTF. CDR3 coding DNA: TGTGCCAGCTTCTCCCCGGGAGTCTATGGCTACACCTTC.

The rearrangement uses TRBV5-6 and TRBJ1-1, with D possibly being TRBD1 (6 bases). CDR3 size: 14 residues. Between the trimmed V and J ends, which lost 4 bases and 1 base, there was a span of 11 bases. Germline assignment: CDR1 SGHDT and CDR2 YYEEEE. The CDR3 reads CASSPGARNTEAFF. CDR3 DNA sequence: TGTGCCAGCAGCCCAGGGGCAAGGAACACTGAAGCTTTCTTT. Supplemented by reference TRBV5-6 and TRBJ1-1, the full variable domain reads DAGVTQSPTHLIKTRGQQVTLRCSPKSGHDTVSWYQQALGQGPQFIFQYYEEEERQRGNFPDRFSGHQFPNYSSELNVNALLLGDSALYLCASSPGARNTEAFFGQGTRLTVV.

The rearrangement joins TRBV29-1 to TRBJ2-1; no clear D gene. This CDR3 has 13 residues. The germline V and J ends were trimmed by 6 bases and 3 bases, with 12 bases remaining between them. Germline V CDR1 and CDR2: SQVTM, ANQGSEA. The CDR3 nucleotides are TGCAGCGTCTGGCAGTCCCACTACAATGAGCAGTTCTTC. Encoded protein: CSVWQSHYNEQFF.

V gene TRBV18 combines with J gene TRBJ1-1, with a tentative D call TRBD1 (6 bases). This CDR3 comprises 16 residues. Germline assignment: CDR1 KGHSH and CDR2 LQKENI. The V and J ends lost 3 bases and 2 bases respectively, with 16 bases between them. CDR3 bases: TGTGCCAGCTCACCCGGACAGAGAGGGGTCAACACTGAAGCTTTCTTT. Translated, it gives CASSPGQRGVNTEAFF.

The CDR3 loop reads CASSPHGLAVGADTQYF. DNA of the CDR3: TGTGCCAGCAGTCCACACGGACTAGCGGTAGGGGCAGATACGCAGTATTTT. The rearrangement uses TRBV28 and TRBJ2-3; TRBD2 agrees at 10 bases. Per germline, CDR1 MDHEN and CDR2 SYDVKM. The CDR3 extends over 17 amino acids. V was clipped by 5 bases and J by 4 bases; unmatched bases: 12.

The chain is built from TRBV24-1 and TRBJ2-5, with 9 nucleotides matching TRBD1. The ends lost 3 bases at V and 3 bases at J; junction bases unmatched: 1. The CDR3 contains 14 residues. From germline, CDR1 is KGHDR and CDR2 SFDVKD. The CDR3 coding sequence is TGTGCCACCAGTGATCGGGACAGGGAAGAGACCCAGTACTTC. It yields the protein CATSDRDREETQYF.

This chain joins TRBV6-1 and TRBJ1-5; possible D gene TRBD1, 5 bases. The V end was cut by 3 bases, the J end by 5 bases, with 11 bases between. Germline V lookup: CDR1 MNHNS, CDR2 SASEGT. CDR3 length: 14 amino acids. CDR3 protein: CASSDTDRYQPQHF. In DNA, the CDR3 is TGTGCCAGCAGTGATACCGACAGATATCAGCCCCAGCATTTT.

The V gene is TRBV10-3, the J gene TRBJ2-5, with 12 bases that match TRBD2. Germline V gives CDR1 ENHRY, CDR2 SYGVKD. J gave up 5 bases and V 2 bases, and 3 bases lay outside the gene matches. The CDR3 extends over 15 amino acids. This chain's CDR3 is CAISEPGLAGETQYF. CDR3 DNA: TGTGCCATCAGTGAGCCCGGACTAGCGGGGGAGACCCAGTACTTC.

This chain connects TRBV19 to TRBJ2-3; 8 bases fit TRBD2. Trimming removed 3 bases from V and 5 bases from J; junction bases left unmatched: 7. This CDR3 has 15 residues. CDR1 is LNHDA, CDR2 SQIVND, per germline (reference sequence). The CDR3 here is CASSMGLGYRDTQYF. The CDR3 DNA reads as TGTGCCAGTAGTATGGGACTAGGGTACCGAGATACGCAGTATTTT.

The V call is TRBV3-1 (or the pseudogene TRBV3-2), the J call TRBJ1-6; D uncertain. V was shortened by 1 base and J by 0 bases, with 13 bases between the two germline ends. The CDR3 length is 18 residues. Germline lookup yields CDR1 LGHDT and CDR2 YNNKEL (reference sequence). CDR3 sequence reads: CASSQGPPEGSYNSPLHF. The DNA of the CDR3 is TGTGCCAGCAGCCAAGGTCCCCCCGAGGGCTCCTATAATTCACCCCTCCACTTT.

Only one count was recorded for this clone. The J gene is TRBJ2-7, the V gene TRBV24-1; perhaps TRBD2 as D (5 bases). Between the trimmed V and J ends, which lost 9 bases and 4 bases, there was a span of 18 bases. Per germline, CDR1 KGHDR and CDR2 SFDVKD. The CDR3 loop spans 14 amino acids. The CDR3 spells CATPVEEHQYEQYF. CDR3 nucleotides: TGTGCCACCCCCGTGGAGGAGCACCAATACGAGCAGTACTTC.

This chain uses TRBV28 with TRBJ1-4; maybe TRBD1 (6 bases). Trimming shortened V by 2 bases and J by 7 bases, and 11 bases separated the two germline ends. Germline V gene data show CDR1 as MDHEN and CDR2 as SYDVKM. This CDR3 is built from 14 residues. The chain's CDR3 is CASSLGGAGEKLFF. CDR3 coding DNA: TGTGCCAGCAGTTTAGGGGGGGCCGGTGAAAAACTGTTTTTT.

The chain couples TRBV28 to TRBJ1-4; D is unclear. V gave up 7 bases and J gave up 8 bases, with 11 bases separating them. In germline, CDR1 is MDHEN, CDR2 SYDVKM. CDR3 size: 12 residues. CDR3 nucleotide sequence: TGTGCCAGCACTACCTTGAAGGAAAAACTGTTTTTT. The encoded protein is CASTTLKEKLFF.

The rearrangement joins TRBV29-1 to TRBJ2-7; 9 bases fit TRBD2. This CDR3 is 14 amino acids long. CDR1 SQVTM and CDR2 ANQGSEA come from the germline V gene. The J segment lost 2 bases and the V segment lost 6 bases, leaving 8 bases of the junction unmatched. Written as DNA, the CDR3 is TGCAGCGTGGCGGTTCTAGCGGGACCCTACGAGCAGTACTTC. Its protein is CSVAVLAGPYEQYF.

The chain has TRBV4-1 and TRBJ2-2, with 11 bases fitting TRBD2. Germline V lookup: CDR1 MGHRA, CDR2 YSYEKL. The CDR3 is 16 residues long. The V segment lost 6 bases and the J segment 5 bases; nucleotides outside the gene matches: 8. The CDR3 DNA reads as TGCGCCAGCAGGCCACTAGCGGGAGTGCGAACCGGGGAGCTGTTTTTT. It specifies CASRPLAGVRTGELFF.

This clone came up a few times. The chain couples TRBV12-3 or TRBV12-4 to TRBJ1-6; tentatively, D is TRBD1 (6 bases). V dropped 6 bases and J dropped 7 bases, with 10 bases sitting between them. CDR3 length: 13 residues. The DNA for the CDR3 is TGTGCCAGCAGCCCCAGGGGAAATTCACCCCTCCACTTT. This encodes CASSPRGNSPLHF.

The CDR3 sequence is CATSRGGSWETQYF. The CDR3 DNA sequence: TGTGCCACCAGCAGGGGGGGTAGTTGGGAGACCCAGTACTTC. The J gene is TRBJ2-5, the V gene TRBV15, with D perhaps matching TRBD2 (6 bases). This CDR3 spans 14 amino acids. CDR1 is LNHNV, CDR2 YYDKDF, per germline (reference sequence). Trimming took off 3 bases at V and 5 bases at J, with 13 bases between the two ends.

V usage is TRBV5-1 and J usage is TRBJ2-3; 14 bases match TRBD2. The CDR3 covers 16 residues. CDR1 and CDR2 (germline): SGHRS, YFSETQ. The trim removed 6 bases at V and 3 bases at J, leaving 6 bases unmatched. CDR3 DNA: TGCGCCAGCACCCTGGGACTAGCGGGAGTGACAGATACGCAGTATTTT. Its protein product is CASTLGLAGVTDTQYF.